A selection of T cell receptor beta chains follows, all from one sample in a study of early T cells in non-severe SARS-CoV-2 infection. TCRdb analysed the 5' RACE reads with MiXCR anew, one entry per CDR3 protein. The table has 55,000 to 70,000 distinct CDR3 sequences, approximately 12% seen once; the top ten hold roughly 1.1%. Sequencing used whole blood, obtained at baseline. Receptors originate from an adult who was a healthcare worker with PCR-confirmed SARS-CoV-2 infection or an uninfected control (not recorded which). The donor label of this sample is uncertain. CDR3s include the opening cysteine and the closing phenylalanine or tryptophan. The D gene is left open where the match is weak. Clone size is not always given. Where it is, it says once, few, many or a class for expanded clones.

-	TRBJ2-2	TRBD1	TRBV24-1	CATSDMGQGTPTGELFF	TGTGCCACCAGTGATATGGGACAGGGGACTCCAACCGGGGAGCTGTTTTTT
-	TRBJ2-5	TRBD2	TRBV5-1	CASSLAAGLARQSETQYF	TGCGCCAGCAGCTTGGCGGCGGGACTAGCGCGACAATCAGAGACCCAGTACTTC
many	TRBJ2-2	-	TRBV2	CASSGTIRGGELFF	TGTGCCAGCAGTGGGACCATCCGAGGCGGGGAGCTGTTTTTT
many	TRBJ2-6	TRBD1	TRBV5-1	CASTVDRVGGANVLTF	TGCGCCAGCACCGTGGACAGGGTCGGTGGGGCCAACGTCCTGACTTTC
-	TRBJ1-2	-	TRBV6-5	CASSSDFTTDPRYYGYTF	TGTGCCAGCAGTTCGGACTTCACTACAGACCCTCGTTACTATGGCTACACCTTC
-	TRBJ2-3	-	TRBV11-2	CASSPGPDTQYF	TGTGCCAGCAGCCCCGGACCAGATACGCAGTATTTT
-	TRBJ1-2	-	TRBV5-6	CASSLLDRKYGYTF	TGTGCCAGCAGCTTGCTTGACAGGAAGTATGGCTACACCTTC
once	TRBJ2-2	-	TRBV30	CAWSGITGELFF	TGTGCCTGGAGTGGGATCACCGGGGAGCTGTTTTTT
few	TRBJ2-1	-	TRBV4-1	CASSQEMRARDNEQFF	TGCGCCAGCAGCCAAGAAATGAGGGCCAGAGACAATGAGCAGTTCTTC
few	TRBJ1-1	-	TRBV12-3/TRBV12-4	CASSSDGTVGTEAFF	TGTGCCAGCAGTTCTGACGGCACAGTGGGCACTGAAGCTTTCTTT
-	TRBJ2-2	TRBD2	TRBV6-1	CASTWAGTRSTGELFF	TGTGCCAGCACGTGGGCTGGGACTAGGTCCACCGGGGAGCTGTTTTTT
few	TRBJ2-3	-	TRBV7-9	CASSSLRVISADTQYF	TGTGCCAGCAGCTCACTGAGGGTAATTAGCGCAGATACGCAGTATTTT
-	TRBJ1-1	-	TRBV3-2	CASSPLEGKSEAFF	TGTGCCAGCAGCCCGCTTGAGGGGAAGTCTGAAGCTTTCTTT
few	TRBJ2-3	TRBD1	TRBV20-1	CSATNTGGERDTQYF	TGCAGTGCTACAAATACAGGGGGAGAAAGGGATACGCAGTATTTT
-	TRBJ2-6	-	TRBV27	CASSLGRPSTGANVLTF	TGTGCCAGCAGTTTAGGACGGCCATCCACTGGGGCCAACGTCCTGACTTTC
few	TRBJ2-2	TRBD2	TRBV12-3/TRBV12-4	CASSPSGGARELFF	TGTGCCAGCAGCCCTAGCGGGGGAGCCCGGGAGCTGTTTTTT
few	TRBJ1-4	-	TRBV5-1	CASSAGRTNEKLFF	TGCGCCAGCAGCGCCGGCCGGACTAATGAAAAACTGTTTTTT
-	TRBJ2-2	-	TRBV4-2	CASSQEPGRGRAGELFF	TGTGCCAGCAGCCAAGAACCCGGCAGGGGTCGCGCCGGGGAGCTGTTTTTT
-	TRBJ2-2	-	TRBV24-1	CATSFGNTGELFF	TGTGCCACCAGCTTCGGGAACACCGGGGAGCTGTTTTTT
-	TRBJ1-5	TRBD1	TRBV2	CASGGTGYQPQHF	TGTGCCAGCGGGGGGACAGGGTACCAGCCCCAGCATTTT
-	TRBJ2-1	-	TRBV10-2	CASSESWTQFF	TGCGCCAGCAGTGAGTCATGGACTCAGTTCTTC
few	TRBJ2-2	TRBD1	TRBV7-8	CASSRRDRGFTGELFF	TGTGCCAGCAGCCGACGGGACAGGGGGTTTACCGGGGAGCTGTTTTTT
-	TRBJ2-1	-	TRBV20-1	CSAREHYSYNEQFF	TGCAGTGCTAGAGAACATTACTCCTACAATGAGCAGTTCTTC
few	TRBJ2-4	-	TRBV10-2	CASSGLTAKNIQYF	TGCGCCAGCAGTGGGCTAACGGCCAAAAACATTCAGTACTTC
few	TRBJ1-2	-	TRBV4-2	CASSQEMDRANYGYTF	TGTGCCAGCAGCCAAGAGATGGACCGAGCTAACTATGGCTACACCTTC
-	TRBJ2-1	TRBD1	TRBV19	CASTLSHRQGMDEQFF	TGTGCCAGTACCTTATCCCATCGACAGGGGATGGATGAGCAGTTCTTC
-	TRBJ2-1	TRBD2	TRBV24-1	CATQSSGTASYNEQFF	TGTGCCACCCAGAGTAGCGGGACTGCCTCCTACAATGAACAGTTCTTC
few	TRBJ1-5	-	TRBV6-1	CASRGPGPQHF	TGTGCCAGCAGGGGCCCGGGGCCCCAGCATTTT
many	TRBJ2-3	TRBD2	TRBV18	CASSLRGTIYYTQYF	TGTGCCAGCTCACTTCGGGGGACTATTTATTATACGCAGTATTTT
-	TRBJ2-3	TRBD2	TRBV2	CASSEALAGDGSDTQYF	TGTGCCAGCAGTGAAGCCCTAGCGGGGGATGGGTCAGATACGCAGTATTTT
-	TRBJ2-5	-	TRBV28	CATRTRETQYF	TGTGCCACCCGGACCAGGGAGACCCAGTACTTC
-	TRBJ2-3	-	TRBV2	CASERLTDTQYF	TGTGCCAGCGAGCGCCTCACAGATACGCAGTATTTT
-	TRBJ2-1	-	TRBV11-2	CASSPDRSSSYNEQFF	TGTGCCAGCAGCCCTGACAGGTCGAGCTCCTACAATGAGCAGTTCTTC
many	TRBJ2-2	-	TRBV6-5	CASKLRRNTGELFF	TGTGCCAGCAAACTCCGGAGGAACACCGGGGAGCTGTTTTTT
few	TRBJ2-5	TRBD2	TRBV2	CASSSLAGGLETQYF	TGTGCCAGCTCGAGTTTAGCGGGGGGGCTGGAGACCCAGTACTTC
many	TRBJ1-1	-	TRBV9	CASSVMAGQENTEAFF	TGTGCCAGCAGCGTGATGGCAGGGCAGGAGAACACTGAAGCTTTCTTT
-	TRBJ1-1	-	TRBV3-1	CASSQVLNTEAFF	TGTGCCAGCAGCCAAGTGTTGAACACTGAAGCTTTCTTT